This TCR beta chain originates from a study of technical replicates of blood from a handful of donors. The CDR3 length is 14 residues. Looked up from germline, CDR1 is MNHEY and CDR2 is SVGAGI. The V gene lost 3 bases and the J gene lost 2 bases, with 10 bases spanning the gap. Using immunoSEQ multiplex PCR, the repertoire was profiled, and TCRdb retains in-frame clones only, with some absent. The sample consists of 95,000 or so clones, approximately 95% of them appearing once. Input material: T cells isolated from PBMCs. This rearrangement joins TRBV6-5 to TRBJ1-1; D uncertain. The TCR sequence derives from a human donor in good health. As DNA, the CDR3 is TGTGCCAGCAGTTATTCCGGGTTCAACACTGAAGCTTTCTTT. It yields the protein CASSYSGFNTEAFF.